This T cell receptor (beta chain) was captured in a study of blood T cell repertoires in COVID-19. In the authors' workflow: It was from reference gene primer amplification that nucleated cell counts were estimated. Sequenced by immunoSEQ multiplex PCR; TCRdb stores in-frame clones only, minus some. D and trimming come from the DNA, and the V and J calls and clone size come from that table. The data show 150,000 to 200,000 clones, 60% to 80% seen once. The CDR3 has 14 amino acids. Germline CDR1 reads SGDLS; CDR2 reads YYNGEE. With 6 bases clipped from V and 1 base from J, the junction kept 4 bases outside the gene matches.

The sequence derives from a woman between 70 and 85 years old with acute or convalescent COVID-19. The chain combines TRBV9 with TRBJ2-1, with 7 bases aligning to TRBD2. The sample comprised peripheral blood. Here the CDR3 DNA reads TGTGCCAGCATGCGGACTAGTTCCTACAATGAGCAGTTCTTC. Encoded protein: CASMRTSSYNEQFF.